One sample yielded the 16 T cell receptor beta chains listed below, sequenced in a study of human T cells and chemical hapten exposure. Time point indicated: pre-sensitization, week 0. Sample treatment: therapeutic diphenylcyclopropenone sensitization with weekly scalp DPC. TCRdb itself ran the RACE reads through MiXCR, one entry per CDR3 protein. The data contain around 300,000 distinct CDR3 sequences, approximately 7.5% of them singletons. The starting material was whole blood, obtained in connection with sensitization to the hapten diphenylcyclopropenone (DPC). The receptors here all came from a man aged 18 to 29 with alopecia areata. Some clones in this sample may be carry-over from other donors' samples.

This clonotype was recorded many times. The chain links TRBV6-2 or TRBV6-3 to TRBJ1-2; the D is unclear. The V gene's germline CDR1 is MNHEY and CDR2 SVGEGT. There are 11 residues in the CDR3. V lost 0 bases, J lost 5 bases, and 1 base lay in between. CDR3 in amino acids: CASSYSYGYTF. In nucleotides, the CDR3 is TGTGCCAGCAGTTACTCGTATGGCTACACCTTC.

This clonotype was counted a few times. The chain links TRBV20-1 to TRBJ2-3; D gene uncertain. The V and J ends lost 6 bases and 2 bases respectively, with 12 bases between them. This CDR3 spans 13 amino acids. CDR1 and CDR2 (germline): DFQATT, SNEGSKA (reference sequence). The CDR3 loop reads CSAPTGNTDTQYF. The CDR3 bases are TGCAGTGCGCCGACGGGTAACACAGATACGCAGTATTTT.

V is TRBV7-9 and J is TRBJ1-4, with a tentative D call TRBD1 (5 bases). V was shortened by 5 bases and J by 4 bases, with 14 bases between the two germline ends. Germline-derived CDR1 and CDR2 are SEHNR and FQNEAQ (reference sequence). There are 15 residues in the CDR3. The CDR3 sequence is CASSLQDTVNEKLFF. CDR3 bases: TGTGCCAGCAGCCTACAGGACACCGTTAATGAAAAACTGTTTTTT. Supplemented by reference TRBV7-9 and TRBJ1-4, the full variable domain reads DTGVSQNPRHKITKRGQNVTFRCDPISEHNRLYWYRQTLGQGPEFLTYFQNEAQLEKSRLLSDRFSAERPKGSFSTLEIQRTEQGDSAMYLCASSLQDTVNEKLFFGSGTQLSVL.

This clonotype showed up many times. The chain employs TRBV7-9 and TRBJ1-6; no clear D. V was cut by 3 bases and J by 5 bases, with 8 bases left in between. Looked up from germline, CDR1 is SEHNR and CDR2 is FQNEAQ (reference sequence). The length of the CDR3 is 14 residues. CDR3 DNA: TGTGCCAGCAGCTTGGATAGGAATAATTCACCCCTCCACTTT. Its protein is CASSLDRNNSPLHF.

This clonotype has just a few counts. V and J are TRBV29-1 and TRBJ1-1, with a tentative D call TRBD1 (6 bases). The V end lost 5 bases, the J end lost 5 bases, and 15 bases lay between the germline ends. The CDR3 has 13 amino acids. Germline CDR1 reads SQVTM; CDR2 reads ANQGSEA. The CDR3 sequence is CSVLEGGGTEAFF. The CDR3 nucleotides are TGCAGCGTTTTAGAAGGGGGAGGGACTGAAGCTTTCTTT.

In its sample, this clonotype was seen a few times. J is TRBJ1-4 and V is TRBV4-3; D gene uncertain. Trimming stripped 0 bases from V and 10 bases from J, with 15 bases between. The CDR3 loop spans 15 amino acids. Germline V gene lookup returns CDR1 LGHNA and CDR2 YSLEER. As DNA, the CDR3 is TGCGCCAGCAGCCAAGAAGTGGTCTCCCGGGGAAAACTGTTTTTT. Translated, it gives CASSQEVVSRGKLFF.

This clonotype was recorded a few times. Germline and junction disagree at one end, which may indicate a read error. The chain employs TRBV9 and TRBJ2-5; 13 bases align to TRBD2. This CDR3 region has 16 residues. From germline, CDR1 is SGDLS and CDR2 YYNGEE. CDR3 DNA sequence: TGTGCCAGCAGCGCGACTAGCGGGGGGTCTCAAGCGACCCAGTACTTC. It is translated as CASSATSGGSQATQYF. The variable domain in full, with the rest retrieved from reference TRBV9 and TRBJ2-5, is DSGVTQTPKHLITATGQRVTLRCSPRSGDLSVYWYQQSLDQGLQFLIQYYNGEERAKGNILERFSAQQFPDLHSELNLSSLELGDSALYFCASSATSGGSQATQYFGPGTRLLVL.

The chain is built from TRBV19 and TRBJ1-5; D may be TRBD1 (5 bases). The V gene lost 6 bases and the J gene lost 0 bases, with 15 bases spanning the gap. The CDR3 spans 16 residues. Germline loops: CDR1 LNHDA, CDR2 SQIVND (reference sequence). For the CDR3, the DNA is TGTGCCAGTAGCACCGACAGATTATATAGCAATCAGCCCCAGCATTTT. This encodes CASSTDRLYSNQPQHF.

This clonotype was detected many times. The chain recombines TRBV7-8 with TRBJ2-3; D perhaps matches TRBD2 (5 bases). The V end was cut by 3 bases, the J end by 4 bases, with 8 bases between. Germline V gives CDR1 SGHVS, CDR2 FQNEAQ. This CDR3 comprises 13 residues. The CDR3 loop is CASSFPGSDTQYF. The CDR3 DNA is TGTGCCAGCAGCTTTCCGGGGTCAGATACGCAGTATTTT.

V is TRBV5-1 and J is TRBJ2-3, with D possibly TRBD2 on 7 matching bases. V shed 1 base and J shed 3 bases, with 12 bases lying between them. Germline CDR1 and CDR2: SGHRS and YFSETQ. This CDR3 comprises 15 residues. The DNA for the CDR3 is TGCGCCAGCAGCTTGACGGGGGGCGATACAGATACGCAGTATTTT. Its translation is CASSLTGGDTDTQYF.

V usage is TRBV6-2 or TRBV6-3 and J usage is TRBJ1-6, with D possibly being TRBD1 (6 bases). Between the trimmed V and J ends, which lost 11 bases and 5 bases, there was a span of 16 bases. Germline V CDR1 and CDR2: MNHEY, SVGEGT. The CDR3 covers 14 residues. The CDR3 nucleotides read TGTGCCTGCAAAGACGGACAGAATAATTCACCCCTCCACTTT. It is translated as CACKDGQNNSPLHF.

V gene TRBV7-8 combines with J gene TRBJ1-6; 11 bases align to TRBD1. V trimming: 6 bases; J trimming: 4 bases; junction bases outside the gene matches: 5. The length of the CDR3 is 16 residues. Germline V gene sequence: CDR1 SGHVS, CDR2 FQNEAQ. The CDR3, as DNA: TGTGCCAGCAGTCGGACAGGGGGCAATTATAATTCACCCCTCCACTTT. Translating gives CASSRTGGNYNSPLHF.

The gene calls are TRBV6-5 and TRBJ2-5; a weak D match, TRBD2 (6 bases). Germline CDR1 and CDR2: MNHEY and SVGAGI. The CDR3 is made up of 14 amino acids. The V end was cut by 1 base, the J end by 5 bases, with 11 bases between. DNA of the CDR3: TGTGCCAGCAGTTACTTGAAGGGAGGCGAGACCCAGTACTTC. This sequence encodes CASSYLKGGETQYF.

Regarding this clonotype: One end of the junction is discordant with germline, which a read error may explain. CDR3 nucleotides: TGTGCCAACAGCCCGCTACGCGCGGCGGAGACCCAGTACTTC. Amino acid sequence: CANSPLRAAETQYF. This chain links TRBV3-1 with TRBJ2-5; the D is unclear. Germline V gene data show CDR1 as LGHDT and CDR2 as YNNKEL (reference sequence). The CDR3 covers 14 residues.

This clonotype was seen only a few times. The CDR3, as DNA: TGTGCCAGCAGCCAAGATCCCCGGGACCACGAGCAGTACTTC. Amino acid sequence: CASSQDPRDHEQYF. The gene calls are TRBV4-2 and TRBJ2-7, with D tentatively TRBD1 or TRBD2 (5 bases each). The CDR3 covers 14 residues. Per the germline V gene, CDR1 is LGHNA and CDR2 is YNFKEQ. The germline V and J ends were trimmed by 0 bases and 5 bases, with 11 bases remaining between them.

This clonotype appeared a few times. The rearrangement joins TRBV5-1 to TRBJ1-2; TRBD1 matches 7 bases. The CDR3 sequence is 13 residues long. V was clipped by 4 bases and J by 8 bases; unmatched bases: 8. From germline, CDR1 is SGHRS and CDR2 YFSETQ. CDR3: CASSKRQGDGYTF. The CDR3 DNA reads TGCGCCAGCAGCAAGAGACAGGGAGACGGCTACACCTTC.